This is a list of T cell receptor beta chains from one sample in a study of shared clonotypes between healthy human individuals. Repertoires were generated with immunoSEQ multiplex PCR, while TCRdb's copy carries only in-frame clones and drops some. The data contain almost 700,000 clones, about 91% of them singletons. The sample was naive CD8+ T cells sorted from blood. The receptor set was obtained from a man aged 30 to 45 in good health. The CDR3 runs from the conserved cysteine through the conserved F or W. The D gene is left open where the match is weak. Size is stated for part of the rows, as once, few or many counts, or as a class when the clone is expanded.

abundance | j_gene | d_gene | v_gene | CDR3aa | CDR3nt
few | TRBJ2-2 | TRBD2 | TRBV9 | CASSAPRTSGNTGELFF | TGTGCCAGCAGCGCCCCCAGGACTAGCGGGAACACCGGGGAGCTGTTTTTT
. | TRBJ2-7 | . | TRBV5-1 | CATSTGMEYEQYF | TGCGCCACCAGCACAGGGATGGAGTACGAGCAGTACTTC
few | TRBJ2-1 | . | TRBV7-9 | CASSPKVAVLYNEQFF | TGTGCCAGCAGCCCCAAAGTAGCGGTCCTCTACAATGAGCAGTTCTTC
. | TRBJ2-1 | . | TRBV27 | CASSLLGDEQFF | TGTGCCAGCAGCCTATTGGGCGATGAGCAGTTCTTC
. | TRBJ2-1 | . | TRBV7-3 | CASSLKAGSINEQFF | TGTGCCAGCAGCTTAAAGGCCGGGAGTATAAATGAGCAGTTCTTC
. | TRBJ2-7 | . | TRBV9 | CASSAPNRDEQYF | TGTGCCAGCAGCGCACCTAACAGGGACGAGCAGTACTTC
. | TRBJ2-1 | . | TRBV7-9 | CASSPREGNNEQFF | TGTGCCAGCAGCCCTCGAGAGGGCAACAATGAGCAGTTCTTC
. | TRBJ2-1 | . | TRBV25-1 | CASSGGEQFF | TGTGCCAGCAGTGGGGGTGAGCAGTTCTTC
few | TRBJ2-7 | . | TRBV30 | CAWSVSGDEQYF | TGTGCCTGGAGTGTATCTGGGGACGAGCAGTACTTC
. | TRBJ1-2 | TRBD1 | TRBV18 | CASSPPGQGRGTYGYTF | TGTGCCAGCTCACCACCGGGACAGGGGAGAGGGACTTATGGCTACACCTTC
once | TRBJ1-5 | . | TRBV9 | CASSSRPDQPQHF | TGTGCCAGCAGCTCCCGTCCCGATCAGCCCCAGCATTTT
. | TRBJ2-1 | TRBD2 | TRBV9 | CASSVAGTSGSSSYNEQFF | TGTGCCAGCAGCGTAGCGGGGACTAGCGGCTCGAGCTCCTACAATGAGCAGTTCTTC
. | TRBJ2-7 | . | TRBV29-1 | CSAGLEAIEQYF | TGCAGCGCCGGACTTGAGGCGATAGAGCAGTACTTC
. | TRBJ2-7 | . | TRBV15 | CATSRDQGQWDYEQYF | TGTGCCACCAGCAGAGATCAAGGACAGTGGGACTACGAGCAGTACTTC
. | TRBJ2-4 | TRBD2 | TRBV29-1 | CSVAPGGAPIQYF | TGCAGCGTTGCCCCGGGGGGAGCTCCCATTCAGTACTTC
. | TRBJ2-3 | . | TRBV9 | CASSVSLQDTQYF | TGTGCCAGCAGCGTTTCCCTTCAAGATACGCAGTATTTT
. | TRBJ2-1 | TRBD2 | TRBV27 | CASSTGLAGGLYEQFF | TGTGCCAGCAGTACGGGACTAGCGGGAGGTTTATATGAGCAGTTCTTC
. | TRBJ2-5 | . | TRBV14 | CASSQVQGVGETQYF | TGTGCCAGCAGCCAAGTGCAAGGGGTTGGAGAGACCCAGTACTTC
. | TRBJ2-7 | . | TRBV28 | CASSSGSYEQYF | TGTGCCAGCAGTTCGGGGTCCTACGAGCAGTACTTC
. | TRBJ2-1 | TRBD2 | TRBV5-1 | CASSLATSGYNEQFF | TGCGCCAGCAGCTTGGCTACTAGCGGATACAATGAGCAGTTCTTC
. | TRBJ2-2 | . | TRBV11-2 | CASKWRGNTGELFF | TGTGCCAGCAAGTGGCGGGGGAACACCGGGGAGCTGTTTTTT
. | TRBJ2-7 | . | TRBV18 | CASSQTTLEQYF | TGTGCCAGCTCCCAAACAACGCTCGAGCAGTACTTC
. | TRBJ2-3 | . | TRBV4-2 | CASSQVTASTDTQYF | TGTGCCAGCAGCCAGGTAACTGCTAGCACAGATACGCAGTATTTT
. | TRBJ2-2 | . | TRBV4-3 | CASSQEVAGALTGELFF | TGCGCCAGCAGCCAAGAAGTAGCCGGGGCACTCACCGGGGAGCTGTTTTTT
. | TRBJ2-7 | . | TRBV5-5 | CASGFFGVQYF | TGTGCCAGCGGCTTCTTTGGTGTGCAGTACTTC
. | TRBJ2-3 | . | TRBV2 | CASTDGLTQYF | TGTGCCAGTACCGATGGACTGACCCAGTATTTT
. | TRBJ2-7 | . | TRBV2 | CASEGRIYEQYF | TGTGCCAGCGAAGGCAGGATTTACGAGCAGTACTTC
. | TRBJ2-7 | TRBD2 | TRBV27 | CASRKVGWGSGNSYEQYF | TGTGCCAGCAGAAAAGTTGGCTGGGGTAGCGGGAACTCCTACGAGCAGTACTTC
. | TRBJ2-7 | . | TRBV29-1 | CSVLGTDKPYEQYF | TGCAGCGTTCTAGGGACGGATAAACCCTACGAGCAGTACTTC
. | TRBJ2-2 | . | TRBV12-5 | CASGLVGGYTGELFF | TGTGCTAGTGGTTTGGTGGGCGGCTACACCGGGGAGCTGTTTTTT
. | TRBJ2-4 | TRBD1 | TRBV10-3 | CAISGSDRAAKNIQYF | TGTGCCATCAGTGGAAGTGACAGGGCGGCCAAAAACATTCAGTACTTC
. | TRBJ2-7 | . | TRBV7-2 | CASSLIPYEQYF | TGTGCCAGCAGTCTGATCCCCTACGAGCAGTACTTC
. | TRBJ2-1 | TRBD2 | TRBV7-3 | CASSPGLDNYNEQFF | TGTGCCAGCAGCCCGGGACTAGACAATTACAATGAGCAGTTCTTC
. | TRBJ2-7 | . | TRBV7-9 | CASSLALRGYEQYF | TGTGCCAGCAGCTTAGCGCTAAGGGGCTACGAGCAGTACTTC
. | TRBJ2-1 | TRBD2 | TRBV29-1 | CSGLPRTSGSGEQFF | TGCAGCGGCCTACCCAGGACTAGCGGGAGTGGCGAGCAGTTCTTC
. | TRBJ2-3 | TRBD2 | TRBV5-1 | CASSLAGREGTDTQYF | TGCGCCAGCAGCTTGGCGGGGCGGGAGGGCACAGATACGCAGTATTTT
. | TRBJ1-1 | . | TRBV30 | CAWSMGEAEPEAFF | TGTGCCTGGAGTATGGGGGAGGCGGAACCTGAAGCTTTCTTT
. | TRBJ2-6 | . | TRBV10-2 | CASSEPRAGANVLTF | TGCGCCAGCAGTGAACCCAGGGCTGGGGCCAACGTCCTGACTTTC
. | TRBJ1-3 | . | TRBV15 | CATSRDRSGNTIYF | TGTGCCACCAGCAGAGACAGGTCTGGAAACACCATATATTTT
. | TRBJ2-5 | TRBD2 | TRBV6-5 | CASSYSSRLAGETQYF | TGTGCCAGCAGTTACTCGTCGAGACTAGCTGGAGAGACCCAGTACTTC
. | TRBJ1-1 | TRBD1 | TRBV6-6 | CASSYNAGGTEAFF | TGTGCCAGCAGTTATAACGCAGGGGGGACTGAAGCTTTCTTT
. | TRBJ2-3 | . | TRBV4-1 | CASSQEGEDTQYF | TGCGCCAGCAGCCAAGAGGGGGAAGATACGCAGTATTTT
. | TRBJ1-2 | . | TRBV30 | CAWSTTLARGSARYGYTF | TGTGCCTGGAGTACCACCTTAGCTCGCGGTTCCGCGAGATATGGCTACACCTTC
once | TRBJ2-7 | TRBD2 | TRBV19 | CASRLAGGHEQYF | TGTGCCAGTCGACTAGCGGGAGGCCACGAGCAGTACTTC
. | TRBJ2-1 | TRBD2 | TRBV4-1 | CASSQTSGAPAYNEQFF | TGCGCCAGCAGCCAAACTAGCGGCGCGCCCGCCTACAATGAGCAGTTCTTC
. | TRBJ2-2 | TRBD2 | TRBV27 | CASSFTGTSVYTGELFF | TGTGCCAGCAGTTTCACGGGGACTAGCGTGTACACCGGGGAGCTGTTTTTT